Following are 18 T cell receptor beta chains from one sample sequenced in a study of cytomegalovirus exposure and HLA in healthy donors. Both 60 Vbeta primers and 13 Jbeta primers went into the PCR. Assay: immunoSEQ multiplex PCR; the TCRdb copy retains only in-frame clones and omits some. The data contain around 170,000 clones, approximately 80% of them singletons. Specimen: PBMCs. The receptor set was obtained from a woman in her forties or fifties in good health and CMV-seropositive.

The CDR3 region has the DNA TGTGCCAGCAGCCAATTCCTTTCAAGACTAGCGGGGGGGGGAACCTACGAGCAGTACTTC. Translation: CASSQFLSRLAGGGTYEQYF. V usage is TRBV7-8 and J usage is TRBJ2-7, with 14 bases that match TRBD2. The V gene end was trimmed by 5 bases and the J gene end by 2 bases; junction bases not matched to a gene: 17. This CDR3 region has 20 residues. In germline, CDR1 is SGHVS, CDR2 FQNEAQ.

The rearrangement joins TRBV28 to TRBJ2-7, with TRBD1 identical over 10 bases. This CDR3 has 15 residues. Germline V gene lookup returns CDR1 MDHEN and CDR2 SYDVKM. Trimming removed 7 bases from V and 6 bases from J; junction bases left unmatched: 12. CDR3 amino acids: CASISSLGQGREQYF. The CDR3 nucleotides are TGTGCCAGCATAAGTTCTCTGGGACAGGGGCGCGAGCAGTACTTC.

The V and J genes are TRBV5-1 and TRBJ1-4, with D unclear. CDR1 SGHRS and CDR2 YFSETQ come from the germline V gene. This CDR3 has 16 amino acids. The V end was cut by 3 bases, the J end by 2 bases, with 14 bases between. The CDR3 region is CASSSGVLATNEKLFF. The CDR3, as DNA: TGCGCCAGCAGCTCCGGGGTCCTAGCTACTAATGAAAAACTGTTTTTT.

The chain uses TRBV7-2 and TRBJ2-3; 16 nucleotides align to TRBD2. Germline lookup yields CDR1 SGHTA and CDR2 FQGNSA. V was clipped by 5 bases and J by 3 bases; unmatched bases: 5. The CDR3 totals 17 residues. The CDR3 spells CASSLGLAGGNTDTQYF. CDR3 DNA: TGTGCCAGCAGCCTGGGACTAGCGGGGGGGAATACAGATACGCAGTATTTT. The whole variable domain, filled in from reference TRBV7-2 and TRBJ2-3, reads GAGVSQSPSNKVTEKGKDVELRCDPISGHTALYWYRQSLGQGLEFLIYFQGNSAPDKSGLPSDRFSAERTGGSVSTLTIQRTQQEDSAVYLCASSLGLAGGNTDTQYFGPGTRLTVL.

The chain couples TRBV2 to TRBJ2-7, with 12 bases lining up with TRBD1. This CDR3 has 13 residues. CDR1 SNHLY and CDR2 FYNNEI come from the germline V gene. V gave up 8 bases and J gave up 7 bases; unmatched junction bases: 6. CDR3 amino acids: CASLGQGAEEQYF. The CDR3 DNA reads as TGTGCCAGCCTGGGACAGGGGGCGGAGGAGCAGTACTTC.

This chain links TRBV6-5 with TRBJ1-2; the match to TRBD1 covers 8 bases. The CDR3 spans 13 residues. V lost 5 bases, J lost 10 bases, and 9 bases stayed unmatched. From germline, CDR1 is MNHEY and CDR2 SVGAGI. The CDR3 region is CASSALTGDLYTF. In nucleotides, the CDR3 is TGTGCCAGCAGTGCCTTGACAGGGGACCTCTACACCTTC.

The chain uses TRBV5-5 and TRBJ1-5; 8 positions agree with TRBD1. In germline, CDR1 is SGHKS, CDR2 YYEKEE (reference sequence). There are 16 residues in the CDR3. With 0 bases clipped from V and 5 bases from J, the junction kept 7 bases outside the gene matches. This CDR3 reads CASSLGGTGVHQPQHF. CDR3 coding DNA: TGTGCCAGCAGCTTGGGAGGGACAGGAGTGCATCAGCCCCAGCATTTT.

The chain has TRBV5-4 and TRBJ2-3; 11 positions agree with TRBD2. The CDR3 runs to 17 residues. The junction had 11 bases not matched to a gene; V was cut back by 4 bases and J by 4 bases. The germline V gene has CDR1 SGHNT and CDR2 YYREEE (reference sequence). CDR3 region: CASSPRPTSGGADTQYF. DNA for the CDR3: TGTGCCAGCAGCCCGCGCCCCACTAGCGGGGGTGCAGATACGCAGTATTTT.

The rearrangement uses TRBV7-2 and TRBJ1-1, with D perhaps matching TRBD1 (6 bases). Trimming removed 1 base at V and 3 bases at J, with 12 bases between. The CDR3 length is 15 residues. Germline lookup yields CDR1 SGHTA and CDR2 FQGNSA. The CDR3 region has the DNA TGTGCCAGCAGCTTAGATTGGGGGCTTGACACTGAAGCTTTCTTT. This codes for CASSLDWGLDTEAFF.

CDR3 sequence (DNA): TGTGCCAGCAGCCGGGGGGGGGAGCTGTTTTTT. This gives the protein CASSRGGELFF. This chain connects TRBV11-2 to TRBJ2-2; tentatively, D is TRBD2 (6 bases). V was shortened by 5 bases and J by 8 bases, with 6 bases between the two germline ends. CDR3 size: 11 residues. Looked up from germline, CDR1 is SGHAT and CDR2 is FQNNGV.

V gene TRBV5-1 combines with J gene TRBJ1-5; possible D gene TRBD1, 6 bases. The V and J ends lost 1 base and 3 bases respectively, with 11 bases between them. CDR3 length: 15 amino acids. Germline-derived CDR1 and CDR2 are SGHRS and YFSETQ. The CDR3 nucleotides read TGCGCCAGCAGCTTGAGCGGACAGACCAATCAGCCCCAGCATTTT. Translating gives CASSLSGQTNQPQHF.

The rearrangement links TRBV6-1 to TRBJ2-3, with D possibly matching TRBD1 (7 bases). The CDR3 is 15 residues long. V lost 6 bases to trimming and J lost 7 bases, with 20 bases between them. CDR1 is MNHNS, CDR2 SASEGT, per germline. The DNA of the CDR3 is TGTGCCAGCAGCCCCGTTCAGGGGGGCGCGAATACGCAGTATTTT. Translating it yields CASSPVQGGANTQYF.

The chain is built from TRBV6-1 and TRBJ1-5; D uncertain. Germline loops: CDR1 MNHNS, CDR2 SASEGT. Trimming pared 6 bases from V and 1 base from J, leaving 10 bases between. This CDR3 contains 14 residues. The CDR3 loop is CASSLERSNQPQHF. Written as DNA, the CDR3 is TGTGCCAGCAGCTTGGAGAGGAGCAATCAGCCCCAGCATTTT.

V and J are TRBV18 and TRBJ2-3, with 9 bases fitting TRBD1. With V trimmed by 0 bases and J by 2 bases, 6 bases remained unmatched. This CDR3 comprises 17 residues. Germline V lookup: CDR1 KGHSH, CDR2 LQKENI. The CDR3 region has the DNA TGTGCCAGCTCACCACCCGGGACAGGGACCCCCACAGATACGCAGTATTTT. The encoded protein is CASSPPGTGTPTDTQYF.

The rearrangement links TRBV19 to TRBJ2-5; D is possibly TRBD2 (6 bases). V lost 6 bases to trimming and J lost 2 bases, with 16 bases between them. This CDR3 spans 15 amino acids. Germline CDR1 and CDR2: LNHDA and SQIVND (reference sequence). The CDR3 coding sequence is TGTGCCAGTAGCACAAGGGACTCATTACAAGAGACCCAGTACTTC. Translated, it gives CASSTRDSLQETQYF.

This sequence joins TRBV7-2 and TRBJ2-2; a weak D match, TRBD2 (5 bases). V shed 1 base and J shed 4 bases, with 13 bases lying between them. The CDR3 extends over 16 amino acids. Germline V gene sequence: CDR1 SGHTA, CDR2 FQGNSA. CDR3 in DNA: TGTGCCAGCAGCTTAGGGTCCGCCCGGGGCACCGGGGAGCTGTTTTTT. Encoded protein: CASSLGSARGTGELFF.

Regarding this clone: Other DNA sequences in this specimen translate into the identical CDR3. The J gene is TRBJ2-7, the V gene TRBV6-5, with 10 bases matching TRBD1. This CDR3 is 15 amino acids long. Germline CDR1 is MNHEY and CDR2 is SVGAGI. With V trimmed by 4 bases and J by 1 base, 4 bases remained unmatched. In nucleotides, the CDR3 is TGTGCCAGCAGTTTCCGGGACAGGGGATCCTACGAGCAGTACTTC. Translated, it gives CASSFRDRGSYEQYF.

The chain is built from TRBV18 and TRBJ2-5, with a tentative D call TRBD1 (6 bases). The CDR3 loop spans 13 amino acids. Germline V gives CDR1 KGHSH, CDR2 LQKENI. The V end lost 4 bases, the J end lost 2 bases, and 8 bases lay between the germline ends. CDR3 in amino acids: CASSQDRQETQYF. The CDR3 bases are TGTGCCAGCTCACAAGACAGGCAAGAGACCCAGTACTTC.